The T cell receptor (beta chain) under discussion was sequenced for a study of cytomegalovirus exposure and HLA in healthy donors. Study-level background: Unique TCRs from HLA-typed donors, roughly 89 million of them, were held in an early data release.

Findings and caveats of the study: Information on immune exposure was restricted to one variable (CMV serostatus).

CDR3 length equals 15 residues. With V trimmed by 6 bases and J by 4 bases, 9 bases remained unmatched. CDR1 and CDR2 from the germline V gene are MDHEN and SYDVKM. Notes on this clone: Its target is not known.

The PCR contained 60 Vbeta and 13 Jbeta primers. Under the authors' procedure: Later analysis identified 80 million to 90 million unique TCR beta chains, approximately 11 million shared. Method: immunoSEQ multiplex PCR; TCRdb's copy keeps in-frame clones and lacks some. Clone size and the V and J calls come from that table; the DNA yielded D and trimming. The data show about 140,000 clones, about 77% seen once. Sequencing was performed on PBMCs. The chain combines TRBV28 with TRBJ2-5; 9 bases are shared with TRBD1. The sequence was collected from a female donor in good health and CMV-seronegative. For the CDR3, the DNA is TGTGCCAGCAGCGCCGACAGGGGGATTGGAGAGACCCAGTACTTC. Amino acids: CASSADRGIGETQYF. The full variable domain, in which reference TRBV28 and TRBJ2-5 provide the parts outside the CDR3, is DVKVTQSSRYLVKRTGEKVFLECVQDMDHENMFWYRQDPGLGLRLIYFSYDVKMKEKGDIPEGYSVSREKKERFSLILESASTNQTSMYLCASSADRGIGETQYFGPGTRLLVL.